The 13 T cell receptor beta chains listed next were all sequenced from one sample in a study of cytomegalovirus exposure and HLA in healthy donors. Sequenced by immunoSEQ multiplex PCR; TCRdb stores in-frame clones only, minus some. Of about 56,000 clones detected, roughly 93% appear once; the ten largest clones hold about 1.8%. The sequenced material came from PBMCs. Receptors were obtained from a woman between 18 and 30 years old in good health and CMV-seropositive.

The chain carries TRBV19 and TRBJ2-3; a weak D match, TRBD2 (6 bases). Germline-derived CDR1 and CDR2 are LNHDA and SQIVND (reference sequence). The CDR3 extends over 15 amino acids. The ends were cut back, 8 bases at V and 6 bases at J, with 21 bases in the middle. As DNA, the CDR3 is TGTGCCAGTTCAGCGGTAGCGGTAACGAGGGATACGCAGTATTTT. Translation gives CASSAVAVTRDTQYF.

The chain carries TRBV30 and TRBJ1-2; D is unclear. The CDR3 contains 14 residues. Trimming removed 5 bases at V and 6 bases at J, with 19 bases between. Germline V gives CDR1 GTSNPN, CDR2 SVGIG (reference sequence). CDR3 in amino acids: CAWVVRGQKHGYTF. The CDR3 coding sequence is TGTGCCTGGGTAGTGCGAGGTCAGAAGCATGGCTACACCTTC.

The rearrangement joins TRBV19 to TRBJ1-5, with D perhaps matching TRBD1 (5 bases). The V end was cut by 7 bases, the J end by 3 bases, with 16 bases between. The CDR3 sequence is 15 residues long. CDR1 and CDR2 (germline): LNHDA, SQIVND (reference sequence). The CDR3 DNA reads TGTGCCAGTACCGCGAAAAAGGGGATCAATCAGCCCCAGCATTTT. This encodes CASTAKKGINQPQHF.

The J gene is TRBJ1-6, the V gene TRBV2; 9 bases match TRBD1. Germline V gene lookup returns CDR1 SNHLY and CDR2 FYNNEI. V was pared by 7 bases and J by 7 bases, with 11 bases of the junction left unmatched. This CDR3 contains 16 residues. CDR3 nucleotides: TGTGCCAGCAAGTTTGCTCCGGGACAGGGAAATTCACCCCTCCACTTT. Amino acids: CASKFAPGQGNSPLHF.

The chain joins TRBV6-5 to TRBJ2-5; TRBD2 might be the D (6 bases). The CDR3 is made up of 13 amino acids. Germline V gene data show CDR1 as MNHEY and CDR2 as SVGAGI. The V gene lost 6 bases and the J gene lost 5 bases, with 13 bases spanning the gap. CDR3 bases: TGTGCCAGCAGCCGACTAGACGGGGAGACCCAGTACTTC. It yields the protein CASSRLDGETQYF.

The genes are TRBV19 and TRBJ2-7, with D maybe TRBD2 (5 bases). The V and J ends lost 4 bases and 7 bases respectively, with 17 bases between them. The germline V gene has CDR1 LNHDA and CDR2 SQIVND (reference sequence). This CDR3 comprises 14 residues. The CDR3 is CASSSQVYSGEQYF. In DNA form, the CDR3 reads TGTGCCAGTAGTAGCCAGGTATACTCGGGGGAGCAGTACTTC.

The chain uses TRBV10-1 and TRBJ2-7, with 11 bases lining up with TRBD1. The CDR3 is 15 amino acids. The germline gives CDR1 WNHNN, CDR2 SYGVQD (reference sequence). The ends lost 3 bases at V and 5 bases at J; junction bases unmatched: 6. The CDR3 nucleotides read TGCGCCAGCAGTGACCCCGGGACAGGGGGTAACGAGCAGTACTTC. This translates into CASSDPGTGGNEQYF.

This clone was found once. This rearrangement joins TRBV5-5 to TRBJ2-1; TRBD2 agrees at 8 bases. V dropped 10 bases and J dropped 2; count of bases not matched to a gene: 8. Germline V CDR1 and CDR2: SGHKS, YYEKEE (reference sequence). This CDR3 contains 14 residues. CDR3 coding DNA: TGTGCCTGCCGGGGGGGGGACACCTACAATGAGCAGTTCTTC. This codes for CACRGGDTYNEQFF.

The CDR3 here is CASSQDSPPRARKETQYF. The CDR3, as DNA: TGCGCCAGCAGCCAAGATTCCCCACCCAGGGCCAGGAAAGAGACCCAGTACTTC. The chain has TRBV4-3 and TRBJ2-5; a possible D gene is TRBD1 (5 bases). CDR3 length equals 18 residues. The germline V gene encodes CDR1 LGHNA and CDR2 YSLEER. Between the trimmed V and J ends, which lost 0 bases and 3 bases, there was a span of 20 bases.

The rearrangement uses TRBV23-1 and TRBJ1-5; D gene unclear. TRBV23-1 is flagged as an ORF with uncertain function. The V end lost 8 bases, the J end lost 4 bases, and 15 bases lay between the germline ends. The CDR3 is 14 amino acids. The CDR3 nucleotides read TGCGCCAGCGGCCCTGACATTTGGAATCAGCCCCAGCATTTT. This codes for CASGPDIWNQPQHF.

The V call is TRBV5-1, the J call TRBJ2-3; 8 bases are a match to TRBD2. J was trimmed by 5 bases and V by 4 bases; bases with no gene match: 9. This CDR3 spans 15 amino acids. Germline V CDR1 and CDR2: SGHRS, YFSETQ. CDR3 nucleotide sequence: TGCGCCAGCAGCACCCGCGGGGGGCACCAAGATACGCAGTATTTT. Its translation is CASSTRGGHQDTQYF.

The V call is TRBV7-2, the J call TRBJ1-1, with D possibly TRBD1 on 5 matching bases. With 5 bases removed from V and 0 bases from J, the gap between germline ends came to 22 bases. CDR1 and CDR2 from the germline V gene are SGHTA and FQGNSA. The CDR3 has 18 amino acids. Here the CDR3 DNA reads TGTGCCAGCAGCCTTGCCCGATTGGGGGGACTTGTGAACACTGAAGCTTTCTTT. It encodes CASSLARLGGLVNTEAFF.

This clone was observed a single time. V gene TRBV19 combines with J gene TRBJ1-4, with TRBD1 matching over 8 bases. The CDR3 runs to 17 residues. CDR1 is LNHDA and CDR2 is SQIVND in the germline V gene (reference sequence). The V gene end was trimmed by 8 bases and the J gene end by 1 base; junction bases not matched to a gene: 12. The CDR3 loop is CASRSPGGDQTNEKLFF. The DNA for the CDR3 is TGTGCCAGTCGCTCGCCAGGGGGCGATCAAACTAATGAAAAACTGTTTTTT. The whole variable domain, filled in from reference TRBV19 and TRBJ1-4, reads DGGITQSPKYLFRKEGQNVTLSCEQNLNHDAMYWYRQDPGQGLRLIYYSQIVNDFQKGDIAEGYSVSREKKESFPLTVTSAQKNPTAFYLCASRSPGGDQTNEKLFFGSGTQLSVL.